The 5 T cell receptor beta chains below all came from one sample that was sequenced in a study of CD4 T cells in relation to SARS-CoV-2 and coronaviruses. TCRdb's table, derived via immunoSEQ multiplex PCR, lists solely in-frame clones and lacks some. The sample has around 24,000 clones; around 76% are singletons. The unexposed donors gave CD4+ T cells in about 2011-2019, prior to COVID-19. The cells were cultured for around ten days before CD4+ T cells were isolated. What these receptors recognize is not known. Specimen: CD4+ T cells from PBMCs, cultured in vitro. These TCRs come from a human donor in good health.

J is TRBJ2-7 and V is TRBV5-1; D not resolved. Germline CDR1 and CDR2: SGHRS and YFSETQ. This CDR3 spans 14 amino acids. V shed 0 bases and J shed 5 bases, with 12 bases lying between them. CDR3 sequence reads: CASSLAPASNEQYF. The CDR3, as DNA: TGCGCCAGCAGCTTGGCCCCCGCTAGTAACGAGCAGTACTTC. Full variable domain (missing parts from reference TRBV5-1 and TRBJ2-7): KAGVTQTPRYLIKTRGQQVTLSCSPISGHRSVSWYQQTPGQGLQFLFEYFSETQRNKGNFPGRFSGRQFSNSRSEMNVSTLELGDSALYLCASSLAPASNEQYFGPGTRLTVT.

The CDR3 DNA is TGTGCCAGCAGCCAAGATCGGAACGGGCACTCCTACGAGCAGTACTTC. It encodes CASSQDRNGHSYEQYF. The chain carries TRBV3-1 (or the pseudogene TRBV3-2) and TRBJ2-7; D unclear. Germline CDR1 reads LGHDT; CDR2 reads YNNKEL (reference sequence). V lost 0 bases and J 0 bases, leaving 12 bases between the germline ends. The CDR3 loop spans 16 amino acids.

The gene calls are TRBV6-5 and TRBJ2-3; weak D call: TRBD1 (5 bases). The V and J ends lost 6 bases and 7 bases respectively, with 8 bases between them. The germline V gene encodes CDR1 MNHEY and CDR2 SVGAGI. The CDR3 covers 11 residues. The CDR3 is CASRTVNTQYF. CDR3 sequence (DNA): TGTGCCAGCAGGACAGTGAATACGCAGTATTTT.

This rearrangement joins TRBV7-9 to TRBJ1-4, with D hard to call. The CDR3 runs 14 residues. Germline V lookup: CDR1 SEHNR, CDR2 FQNEAQ (reference sequence). Trimming pared 3 bases from V and 7 bases from J, leaving 12 bases between. The CDR3 sequence is CASSLGQSPEKLFF. CDR3 DNA sequence: TGTGCCAGCAGCTTGGGTCAATCTCCTGAAAAACTGTTTTTT.

This chain links TRBV6-2 or TRBV6-3 with TRBJ1-1; the D gene is possibly TRBD1 (5 bases). The CDR3 runs to 15 residues. Germline CDR1 is MNHEY and CDR2 is SVGEGT. V was cut by 5 bases and J by 0 bases, with 13 bases left in between. DNA for the CDR3: TGTGCCAGCAGTCTTCAGGGCAGCATGAACACTGAAGCTTTCTTT. Protein: CASSLQGSMNTEAFF.